The present T cell receptor beta chain was sequenced within a study of blood T cell repertoires in COVID-19. The method was immunoSEQ multiplex PCR; TCRdb's version includes in-frame clones alone and lacks a portion of them. The sample has tens of thousands of clones, approximately 83% seen once. Germline V lookup: CDR1 MNHEY, CDR2 SVGAGI. The V gene end was trimmed by 6 bases and the J gene end by 7 bases; junction bases not matched to a gene: 8. CDR3 length: 14 amino acids. This rearrangement joins TRBV6-5 to TRBJ2-1, with 8 bases aligning to TRBD2. Sequenced sample: peripheral blood. This sequence originates from a woman aged 55-70 years with acute or convalescent COVID-19. The CDR3 coding sequence is TGTGCCAGCAGGGGAGGACTAGCAACGAATGAGCAGTTCTTC. This codes for CASRGGLATNEQFF.